The 2 T cell receptor beta chains below come from one sample, sequenced in a study of metastatic and nonmetastatic thyroid tumors. TCRdb reanalyzed the PCR reads with MiXCR. The sample lists 15,000 to 20,000 clones; roughly 22% were seen once. All patients reached thyroid surgery having received no treatment beforehand. The specimen was adjacent normal tissue. Source of these receptors: a female donor with papillary thyroid cancer or a benign thyroid nodule (not recorded which). Some clones in this sample may be carry-over from other donors' samples.

With respect to this clone: One junction end does not reproduce the germline sequence, and a read error may be involved. The chain has TRBV27 and TRBJ1-5; D gene ambiguous. The CDR3 covers 14 residues. The germline gives CDR1 MNHEY, CDR2 SMNVEV (reference sequence). The CDR3 coding sequence is TGTGCCAGCAGGGGAATAGCCCCCAATCAGCGCCAGCATTTT. Translation gives CASRGIAPNQRQHF.

This clone has a handful of counts. The genes are TRBV20-1 and TRBJ2-7; TRBD1 aligns across 7 bases. CDR3 length equals 13 residues. Trimming removed 3 bases from V and 6 bases from J; junction bases left unmatched: 8. CDR1 is DFQATT, CDR2 SNEGSKA, per germline (reference sequence). The DNA of the CDR3 is TGCAGTGCTAGGTCCGCGACAGGGTTCGAGCAGTACTTC. This encodes CSARSATGFEQYF.